The clone carrying this T cell receptor (beta chain) showed up just a few times. V gave up 1 base and J gave up 2 bases, with 14 bases separating them. Germline CDR1 reads SGHVS; CDR2 reads FQNEAQ. The CDR3 is made up of 16 amino acids. Time point meaning: pre-sensitization, week 0. Treatment in this sample: therapeutic diphenylcyclopropenone sensitization with weekly scalp DPC. The data are from a study of human T cells and chemical hapten exposure. The library tagged individual cDNA molecules with unique molecular identifiers. TCRdb reanalysed the RACE reads using MiXCR and keeps one entry per CDR3 protein. This sample yields some 400,000 distinct CDR3 sequences, of which approximately 5.1% are seen a single time; around 2.6% belongs to the top ten.

The sequencing used whole blood, collected in connection with sensitization to the hapten diphenylcyclopropenone (DPC). J is TRBJ1-1 and V is TRBV7-8; D uncertain. This clonotype was obtained from a woman aged 45 to 65 with alopecia areata. Some clones in this sample may be carry-over from other donors' samples. CDR3 bases: TGTGCCAGCAGCTTAGAACTACGGGGAGGAAACACTGAAGCTTTCTTT. Its translation is CASSLELRGGNTEAFF.